This entry is about one T cell receptor beta chain. This specimen comes from a study of blood T cell repertoires in COVID-19. Whole-study context: Sites in the United States, Italy and Spain provided acute and convalescent COVID-19 samples.

CDR3 length: 16 amino acids. V was shortened by 4 bases and J by 0 bases, with 14 bases between the two germline ends. Germline CDR1 reads SGHRS; CDR2 reads YFSETQ. This table comes from immunoSEQ multiplex PCR, and its TCRdb copy is limited to in-frame clones, with some not included. This table has 150,000 to 180,000 clones, roughly four fifths appearing once. This TCR was sampled from a woman aged 55-69 years with acute or convalescent COVID-19. The specimen was peripheral blood. The chain employs TRBV5-1 and TRBJ1-3; the D gene is possibly TRBD1 (6 bases). CDR3 amino acids: CASSGLQGNSGNTIYF. The CDR3 nucleotides read TGCGCCAGCAGCGGGCTACAGGGCAACTCTGGAAACACCATATATTTT.